Detailed here is one T cell receptor (beta chain). The sample holds a few counts of this clone. The clone's antigen remains unknown. No base quality information exists; no much larger clone differs at one position. The record originates from a study of blood T cell repertoires in COVID-19 (dated by TCRdb to 2020 to 2021). Background for the entire study: Samples from collaborators originated in the United States, Italy and Spain and spanned both the acute and convalescent phases of COVID-19. The material from the prospective study consisted of cDNA or gDNA derived from T cells, B-cell-depleted T cells, or PBMCs. The dataset comprised deeply sampled blood TCRbeta repertoires from subjects exposed to, actively infected with, or recovered from COVID-19. The repertoires were released in a freely available public database meant as a resource for research on the immune response to SARS-CoV-2. Samples were obtained from the ongoing ImmuneRACE study (first 160 participants) and from 1,254 subjects provided by 6 global collaborators. The sample metadata nearly always contained a de-identified subject ID, COVID-19 status, age in years and sex. Where available, HLA class I and class II types were taken from metadata supplied by the sample provider and were not determined by assay-based typing. Overall results and qualifications from the work: How much clinical and demographic metadata was included differed by source and by participant, and the metadata was provided uncurated.

TCRbeta CDR3 regions were amplified from genomic DNA by means of the immunoSEQ Assay, a bias-controlled multiplex PCR. The paper's data handling went like this. Within the assay, amplification of reference gene primers was used to estimate how many nucleated cells each sample contained. To quantify the absolute abundance of each unique TCRbeta CDR3 rearrangement, sequence reads were collapsed and filtered. Productive Simpson clonality was computed per sample as the square root of Simpson's diversity index over productive rearrangements. Imported from immuneACCESS, the table was reduced by TCRdb to in-frame sequences with V and J called. These copies leave out some clones; in studies compared against another copy, an unresolved V gene accounts for under half, and the cause of the remainder is not known. The V and J calls and clone size come from that table; D and trimming were worked out from the DNA. The sample table contains some 220,000 clones; only one count was recorded for roughly 84% of them. The ten largest account for 15% to 20% of the sample.

Collaborating institutions collected whole blood in K2EDTA tubes following their own protocols. For TCRbeta analysis, collaborator samples were shipped as frozen whole blood, as isolated PBMCs, or as DNA extracted from either sample type. From the cysteine up to the phenylalanine, the CDR3 has a length of 13 residues. Here the CDR3 DNA is all that survives: 39 bases in frame from base 1. Deletion took 1 base off V and 6 bases off J, with a span of 6 bases between the germline ends. The germline V gene (reference sequence) gives CDR1 as LNHDA and CDR2 as SQIVND. Material: peripheral blood. This sequence uses TRBV19 and TRBJ2-2, with the D gene too uncertain to name. This clonotype was obtained from a woman of 80 years or more with active or convalescent COVID-19. The CDR3 here reads CASSIAGPGELFF. The nucleotide sequence is TGTGCCAGTAGTATAGCTGGGCCCGGGGAGCTGTTTTTT. This CDR3, with the reference TRBV19 and TRBJ2-2 proteins standing in past its ends, gives the full variable domain DGGITQSPKYLFRKEGQNVTLSCEQNLNHDAMYWYRQDPGQGLRLIYYSQIVNDFQKGDIAEGYSVSREKKESFPLTVTSAQKNPTAFYLCASSIAGPGELFFGEGSRLTVL.